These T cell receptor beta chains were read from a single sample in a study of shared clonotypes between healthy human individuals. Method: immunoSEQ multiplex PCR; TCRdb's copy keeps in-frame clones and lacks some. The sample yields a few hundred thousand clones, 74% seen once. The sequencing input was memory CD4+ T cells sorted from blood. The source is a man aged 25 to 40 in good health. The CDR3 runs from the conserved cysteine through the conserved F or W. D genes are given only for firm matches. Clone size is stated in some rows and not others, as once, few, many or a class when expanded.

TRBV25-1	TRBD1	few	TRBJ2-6	TGTGCCAGCAGTCGGGACAGGGCTGGTGGGGCCAACGTCCTGACTTTC	CASSRDRAGGANVLTF
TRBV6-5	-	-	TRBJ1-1	TGTGCCAGCAGGGCGAGGGGGGGGAACACTGAAGCTTTCTTT	CASRARGGNTEAFF
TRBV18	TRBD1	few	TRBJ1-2	TGTGCCAGCTCACCAGGGACAGGGGTTAGCTATGGCTACACCTTC	CASSPGTGVSYGYTF
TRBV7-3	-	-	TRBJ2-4	TGTGCCAGCAGCCCCACAGCTAATGGGGCCAAAAACATTCAGTACTTC	CASSPTANGAKNIQYF
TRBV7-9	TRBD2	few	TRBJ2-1	TGTGCCAGCAGCCCCTATTTGGCGGGAGGGTCGTATGAGCAGTTCTTC	CASSPYLAGGSYEQFF
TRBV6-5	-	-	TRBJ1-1	TGTGCCAGCAGTTACGGTGGAACTGAAGCTTTCTTT	CASSYGGTEAFF
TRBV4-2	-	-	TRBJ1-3	TGTGCCAGCAGCCCCCGAACTGCTGGAAACACCATATATTTT	CASSPRTAGNTIYF
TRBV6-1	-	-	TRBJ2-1	TGTGCCAGCAGTGAAGGCGGCGAGTATGGGCGGTTCTTC	CASSEGGEYGRFF
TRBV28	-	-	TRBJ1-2	TGTGCCAGCAGACGGAACTATGGCTACACCTTC	CASRRNYGYTF
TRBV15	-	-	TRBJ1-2	TGTGCCACTCCCTCTGGGTTGGGCTACGTTGGGGGTTCTAACTATGGCTACACCTTC	CATPSGLGYVGGSNYGYTF
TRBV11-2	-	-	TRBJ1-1	TGTGCCAGCAGCTTAGTTGGTCTGAACACTGAAGCTTTCTTT	CASSLVGLNTEAFF
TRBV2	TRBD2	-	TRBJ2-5	TGTGCCAGCAGTGAAGCGGGAGCGGGGTTACAAGAGACCCAGTACTTC	CASSEAGAGLQETQYF
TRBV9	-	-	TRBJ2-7	TGTGCCAGCAGCGTAGAACCCCTACCCTACGAGCAGTACTTC	CASSVEPLPYEQYF
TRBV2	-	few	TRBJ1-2	TGTGCCAGCAGTGCGGACAGTGTTTATGGCTACACCTTC	CASSADSVYGYTF
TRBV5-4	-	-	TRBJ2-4	TGTGCCAGCGGCCGGGGTGGGCCACTAGAAGCCAAAAACATTCAGTACTTC	CASGRGGPLEAKNIQYF
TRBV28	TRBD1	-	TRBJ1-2	TGTGCCAGCAGTCTGACAGGGGGGTACTATGGCTACACCTTC	CASSLTGGYYGYTF
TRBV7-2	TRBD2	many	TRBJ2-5	TGTGCCAGCAGGGGGACTAGCGGGGGCCAAGAGACCCAGTACTTC	CASRGTSGGQETQYF
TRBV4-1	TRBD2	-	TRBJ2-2	TGCGCCAGCAGCTCTCTGGCTAGCGGGTACCCGAACACCGGGGAGCTGTTTTTT	CASSSLASGYPNTGELFF
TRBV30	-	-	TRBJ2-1	TGTGCCTGGAGTAGGGGCCGCTCCTACAATGAGCAGTTCTTC	CAWSRGRSYNEQFF
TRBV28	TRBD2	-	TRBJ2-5	TGTGCCAGCAGTTTTATCTTAGCGGGAGAAGAGACCCAGTACTTC	CASSFILAGEETQYF
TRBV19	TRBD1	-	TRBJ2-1	TGTGCCAGTAGTATGATCCGACAGGGTAGGAAGTACAATGAGCAGTTCTTC	CASSMIRQGRKYNEQFF
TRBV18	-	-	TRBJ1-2	TGTGCCAGCTCACCCGACAGGCTCTCCTTCTCGGGAGGCTACACCTTC	CASSPDRLSFSGGYTF
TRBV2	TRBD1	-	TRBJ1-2	TGTGCCAGCAGCCTGGACAGGGGGTCGGAGGGCTACACCTTC	CASSLDRGSEGYTF
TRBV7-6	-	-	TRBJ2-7	TGTGCCAGCAGCTCACCACCTGCGTACGAGCAGTACTTC	CASSSPPAYEQYF
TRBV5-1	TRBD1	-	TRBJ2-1	TGCGCCAGCACCTATACAGGGGGCGGTTGGAACAATGAGCAGTTCTTC	CASTYTGGGWNNEQFF
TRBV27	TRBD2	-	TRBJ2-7	TGTGCCAGCAGCCCGCTAGCGGGACTCTACGAGCAGTACTTC	CASSPLAGLYEQYF
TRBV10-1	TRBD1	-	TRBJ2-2	TGCGCCAGCAGTGATTACTTCGGACAGGGGGCGCCCGGGGAGCTGTTTTTT	CASSDYFGQGAPGELFF
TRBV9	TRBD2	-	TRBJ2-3	TGTGCCAGCAGCGTAAATAGCGGGAGTCCAGATACGCAGTATTTT	CASSVNSGSPDTQYF
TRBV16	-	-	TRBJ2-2	TGTGCCAGCAGCCAAATCCTTGGGGCCGACACCGGGGAGCTGTTTTTT	CASSQILGADTGELFF
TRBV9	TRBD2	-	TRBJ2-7	TGTGCCAGCAGCGGGAAGGCGGGAGGGCGGGAGCAGTACTTC	CASSGKAGGREQYF
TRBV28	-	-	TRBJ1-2	TGTGCCAGCAGGGCAGGGTATGGCTACACCTTC	CASRAGYGYTF
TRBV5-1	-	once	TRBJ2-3	TGCGCCAGCAGCGACGGGACTCTGAGCACAGATACGCAGTATTTT	CASSDGTLSTDTQYF
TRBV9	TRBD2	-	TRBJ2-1	TGTGCCAGCAGCGTACGGCTAGCGGTCTACAATGAGCAGTTCTTC	CASSVRLAVYNEQFF
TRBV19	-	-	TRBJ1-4	TGTGCCAGTACCCTCCTGGACCATCCAACTGGTAATGAAAAACTGTTTTTT	CASTLLDHPTGNEKLFF
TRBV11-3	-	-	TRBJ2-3	TGTGCCAGCAGCTTATCGGGCACAGATACGCAGTATTTT	CASSLSGTDTQYF
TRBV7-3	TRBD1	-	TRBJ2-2	TGTGCCAGCAGCTCCCGGGACAGGGGCCCCGGGGAGCTGTTTTTT	CASSSRDRGPGELFF
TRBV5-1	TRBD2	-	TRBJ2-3	TGCGCCAGCACCCGATCGGGCGTCGGGACTAGCGGGAGCGTAGGGACAGATACGCAGTATTTT	CASTRSGVGTSGSVGTDTQYF
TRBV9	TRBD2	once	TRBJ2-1	TGTGCCAGCAGCCCCAGGGTAGCGGGAGACAATGAGCAGTTCTTC	CASSPRVAGDNEQFF
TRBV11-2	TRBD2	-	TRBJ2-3	TGTGCCAGCAGCTCTTCGGGGGAGGGCCGTGATACGCAGTATTTT	CASSSSGEGRDTQYF
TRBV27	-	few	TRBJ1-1	TGTGCCAGCAGCACGAACGCCATGAACACTGAAGCTTTCTTT	CASSTNAMNTEAFF
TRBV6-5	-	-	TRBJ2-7	TGTGCCAGCAGGAACGTCTACGAGCAGTACTTC	CASRNVYEQYF
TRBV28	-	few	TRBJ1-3	TGTGCCAGCAGCCCCCCCGCTGGAAACACCATATATTTT	CASSPPAGNTIYF
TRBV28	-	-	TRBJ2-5	TGTGCCAGCAGTTTAAGCAGGTTCCCTGGGGAGACCCAGTACTTC	CASSLSRFPGETQYF
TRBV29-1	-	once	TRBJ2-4	TGCAGCGCGACCTCTCCAGGGGACCAGTACTTC	CSATSPGDQYF
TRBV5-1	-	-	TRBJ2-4	TGCGCCAGCAGCCCCCGGGGGCCAGCCAAAAACATTCAGTACTTC	CASSPRGPAKNIQYF
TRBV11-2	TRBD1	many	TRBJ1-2	TGTGCCAGCAGCTGGGACAGGGGAGCTGGCTACACCTTC	CASSWDRGAGYTF
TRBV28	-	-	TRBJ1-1	TGTGCCAGCAGTCCGGTTGCTCGGGTAACGAATACTGAAGCTTTCTTT	CASSPVARVTNTEAFF
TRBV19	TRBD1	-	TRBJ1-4	TGTGCCAGTAGTATGAAGGGGGCAGTTGAAAAACTGTTTTTT	CASSMKGAVEKLFF
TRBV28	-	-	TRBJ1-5	TGTGCCAGCAGTCCCTGGCAGGGAGGCGTCAATCAGCCCCAGCATTTT	CASSPWQGGVNQPQHF
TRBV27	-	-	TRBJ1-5	TGTGCCAGCAGTTTATTGGCGGGGAGCAATCAGCCCCAGCATTTT	CASSLLAGSNQPQHF